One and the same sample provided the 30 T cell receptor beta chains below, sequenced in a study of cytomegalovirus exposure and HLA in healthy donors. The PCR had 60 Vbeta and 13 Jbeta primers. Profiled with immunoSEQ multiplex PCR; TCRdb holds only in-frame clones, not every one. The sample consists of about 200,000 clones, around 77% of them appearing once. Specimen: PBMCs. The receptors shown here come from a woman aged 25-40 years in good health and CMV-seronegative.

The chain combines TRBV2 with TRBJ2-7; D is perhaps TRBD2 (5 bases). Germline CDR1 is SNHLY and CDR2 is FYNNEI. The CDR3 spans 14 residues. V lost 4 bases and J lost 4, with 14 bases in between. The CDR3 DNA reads TGTGCCAGCAGTGCAACTAGTCAGGTTTACGAGCAGTACTTC. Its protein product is CASSATSQVYEQYF.

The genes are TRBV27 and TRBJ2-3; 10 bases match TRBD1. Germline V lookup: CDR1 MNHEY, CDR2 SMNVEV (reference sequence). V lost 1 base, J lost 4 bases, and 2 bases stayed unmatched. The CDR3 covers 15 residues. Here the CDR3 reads CASSLWTGGPDTQYF. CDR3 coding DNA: TGTGCCAGCAGTTTATGGACAGGGGGGCCAGATACGCAGTATTTT.

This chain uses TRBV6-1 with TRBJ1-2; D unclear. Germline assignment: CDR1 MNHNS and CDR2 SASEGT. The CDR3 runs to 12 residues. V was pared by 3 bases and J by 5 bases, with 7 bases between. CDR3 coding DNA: TGTGCCAGCAGTGAGGGCAGTTATGGCTACACCTTC. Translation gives CASSEGSYGYTF.

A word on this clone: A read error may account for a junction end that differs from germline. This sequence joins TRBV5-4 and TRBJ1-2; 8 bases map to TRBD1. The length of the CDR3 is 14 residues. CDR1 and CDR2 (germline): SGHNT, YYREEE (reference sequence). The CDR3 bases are TGTGCCAGCAGGGTGACAGCCGCCCCAGGGGGCTACGCCTTC. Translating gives CASRVTAAPGGYAF.

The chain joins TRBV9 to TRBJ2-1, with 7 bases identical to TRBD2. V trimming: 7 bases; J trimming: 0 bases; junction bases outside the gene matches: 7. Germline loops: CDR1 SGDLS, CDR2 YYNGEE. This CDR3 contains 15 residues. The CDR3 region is CASGASGTSYNEQFF. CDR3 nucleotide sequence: TGTGCCAGCGGGGCTAGCGGCACCTCCTACAATGAGCAGTTCTTC.

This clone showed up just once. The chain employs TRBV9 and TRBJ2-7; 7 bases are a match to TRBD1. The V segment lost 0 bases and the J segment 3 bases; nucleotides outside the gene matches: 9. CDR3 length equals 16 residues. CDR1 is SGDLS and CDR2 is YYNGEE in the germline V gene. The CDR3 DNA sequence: TGTGCCAGCAGCGTAGCCTCGACAGGGCCCTACTACGAGCAGTACTTC. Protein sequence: CASSVASTGPYYEQYF.

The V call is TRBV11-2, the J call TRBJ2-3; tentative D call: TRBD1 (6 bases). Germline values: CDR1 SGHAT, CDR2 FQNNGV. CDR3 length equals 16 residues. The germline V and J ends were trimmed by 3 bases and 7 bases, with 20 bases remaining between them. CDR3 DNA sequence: TGTGCCAGCAGCTTGATTTGGCAGGGGCGGTTCAATACGCAGTATTTT. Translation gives CASSLIWQGRFNTQYF.

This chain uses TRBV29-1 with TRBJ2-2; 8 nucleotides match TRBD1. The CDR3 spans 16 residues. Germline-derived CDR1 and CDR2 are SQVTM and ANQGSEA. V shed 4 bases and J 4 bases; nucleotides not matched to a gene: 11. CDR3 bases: TGCAGCGTTGGGACCCGGGCAGGGGGCTTCACCGGGGAGCTGTTTTTT. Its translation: CSVGTRAGGFTGELFF.

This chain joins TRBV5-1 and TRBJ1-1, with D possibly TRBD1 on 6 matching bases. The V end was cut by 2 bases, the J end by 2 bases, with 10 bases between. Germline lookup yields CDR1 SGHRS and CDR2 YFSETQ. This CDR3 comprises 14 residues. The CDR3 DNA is TGCGCCAGCAGCTTACGCGGGGGCAACACTGAAGCTTTCTTT. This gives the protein CASSLRGGNTEAFF.

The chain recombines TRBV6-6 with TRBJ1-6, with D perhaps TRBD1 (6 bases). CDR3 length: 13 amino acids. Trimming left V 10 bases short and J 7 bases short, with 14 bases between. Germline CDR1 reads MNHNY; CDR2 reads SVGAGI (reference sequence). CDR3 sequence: CATGGHLNSPLHF. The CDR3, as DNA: TGTGCCACGGGGGGACATTTGAATTCACCCCTCCACTTT.

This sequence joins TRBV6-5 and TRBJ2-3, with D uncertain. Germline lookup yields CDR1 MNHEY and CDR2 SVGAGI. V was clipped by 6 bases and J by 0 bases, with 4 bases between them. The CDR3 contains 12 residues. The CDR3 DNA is TGTGCCAGCAGGAGGAGCACAGATACGCAGTATTTT. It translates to CASRRSTDTQYF.

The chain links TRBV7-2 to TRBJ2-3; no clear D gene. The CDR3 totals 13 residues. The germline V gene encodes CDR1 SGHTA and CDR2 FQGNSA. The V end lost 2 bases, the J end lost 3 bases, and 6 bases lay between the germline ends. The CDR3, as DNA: TGTGCCAGCAGCTTATCGCGTACAGATACGCAGTATTTT. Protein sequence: CASSLSRTDTQYF.

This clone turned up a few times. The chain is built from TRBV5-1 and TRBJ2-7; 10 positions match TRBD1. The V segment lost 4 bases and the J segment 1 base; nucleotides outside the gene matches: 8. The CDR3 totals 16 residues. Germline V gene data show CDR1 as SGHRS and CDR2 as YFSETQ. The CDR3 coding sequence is TGCGCCAGCAGCCCCTCCCGGACAGGGGGATCCTACGAGCAGTACTTC. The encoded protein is CASSPSRTGGSYEQYF. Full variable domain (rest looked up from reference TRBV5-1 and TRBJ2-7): KAGVTQTPRYLIKTRGQQVTLSCSPISGHRSVSWYQQTPGQGLQFLFEYFSETQRNKGNFPGRFSGRQFSNSRSEMNVSTLELGDSALYLCASSPSRTGGSYEQYFGPGTRLTVT.

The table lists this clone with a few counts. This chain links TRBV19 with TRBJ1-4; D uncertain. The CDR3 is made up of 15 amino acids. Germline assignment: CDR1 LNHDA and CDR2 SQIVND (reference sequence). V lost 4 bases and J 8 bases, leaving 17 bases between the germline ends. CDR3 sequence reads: CASSKGARLGEKLFF. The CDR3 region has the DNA TGTGCCAGTAGTAAAGGCGCCAGGCTTGGGGAAAAACTGTTTTTT.

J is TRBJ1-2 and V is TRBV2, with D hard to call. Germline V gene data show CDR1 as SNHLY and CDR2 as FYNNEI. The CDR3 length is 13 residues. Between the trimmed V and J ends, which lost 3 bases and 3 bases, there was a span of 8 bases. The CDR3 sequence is CASSDSRDYGYTF. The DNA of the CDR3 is TGTGCCAGCAGTGACTCGAGGGACTATGGCTACACCTTC.

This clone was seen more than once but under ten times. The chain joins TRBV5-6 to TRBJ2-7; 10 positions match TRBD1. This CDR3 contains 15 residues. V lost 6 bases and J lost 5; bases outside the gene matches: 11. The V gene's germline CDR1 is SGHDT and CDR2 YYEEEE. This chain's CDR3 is CASTPLSGTGDEQYF. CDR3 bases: TGTGCCAGCACCCCCTTGAGTGGGACAGGGGACGAGCAGTACTTC.

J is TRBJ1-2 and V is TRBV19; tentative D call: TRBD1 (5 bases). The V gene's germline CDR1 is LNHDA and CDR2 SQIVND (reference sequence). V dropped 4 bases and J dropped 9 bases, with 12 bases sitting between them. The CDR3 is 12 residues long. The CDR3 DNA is TGTGCCAGTAGTAGTGCCAGGGTACGCTACACCTTC. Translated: CASSSARVRYTF.

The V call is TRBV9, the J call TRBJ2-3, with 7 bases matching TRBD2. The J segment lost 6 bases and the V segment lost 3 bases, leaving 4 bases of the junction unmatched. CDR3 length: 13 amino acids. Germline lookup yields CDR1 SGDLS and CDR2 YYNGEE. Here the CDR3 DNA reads TGTGCCAGCAGCGCGGAACTAGCGGATACGCAGTATTTT. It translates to CASSAELADTQYF.

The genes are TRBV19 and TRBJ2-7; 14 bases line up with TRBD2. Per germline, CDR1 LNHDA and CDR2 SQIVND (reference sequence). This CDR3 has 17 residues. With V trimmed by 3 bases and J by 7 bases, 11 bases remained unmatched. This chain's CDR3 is CASSIGGTSGGRREQYF. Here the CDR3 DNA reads TGTGCCAGTAGTATTGGGGGGACTAGCGGGGGTCGTCGGGAGCAGTACTTC.

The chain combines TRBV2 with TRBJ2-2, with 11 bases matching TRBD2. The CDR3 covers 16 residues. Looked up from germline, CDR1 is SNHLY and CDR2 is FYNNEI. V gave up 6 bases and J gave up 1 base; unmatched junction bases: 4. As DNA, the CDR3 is TGTGCCAGCAGAGAGACTAGCGGGAAGAACACCGGGGAGCTGTTTTTT. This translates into CASRETSGKNTGELFF.

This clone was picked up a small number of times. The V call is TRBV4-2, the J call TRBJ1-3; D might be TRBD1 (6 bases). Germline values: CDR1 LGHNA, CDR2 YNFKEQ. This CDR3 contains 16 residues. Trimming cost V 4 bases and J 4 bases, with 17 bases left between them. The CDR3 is CASSPYVGAGGNTIYF. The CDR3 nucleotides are TGTGCCAGCAGCCCCTACGTGGGGGCCGGGGGAAACACCATATATTTT.

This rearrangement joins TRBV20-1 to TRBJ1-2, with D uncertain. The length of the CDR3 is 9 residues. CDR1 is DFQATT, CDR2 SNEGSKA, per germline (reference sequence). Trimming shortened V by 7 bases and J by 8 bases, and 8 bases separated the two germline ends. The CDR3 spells CSEPRGYTF. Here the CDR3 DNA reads TGCAGTGAACCGAGAGGCTACACCTTC.

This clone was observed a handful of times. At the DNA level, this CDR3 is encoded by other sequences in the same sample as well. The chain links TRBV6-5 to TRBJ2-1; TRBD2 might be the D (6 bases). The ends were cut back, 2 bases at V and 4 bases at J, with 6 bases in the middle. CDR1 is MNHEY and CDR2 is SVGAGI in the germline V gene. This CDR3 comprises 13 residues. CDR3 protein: CASSYGGYNEQFF. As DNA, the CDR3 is TGTGCCAGCAGTTACGGAGGGTACAATGAGCAGTTCTTC.

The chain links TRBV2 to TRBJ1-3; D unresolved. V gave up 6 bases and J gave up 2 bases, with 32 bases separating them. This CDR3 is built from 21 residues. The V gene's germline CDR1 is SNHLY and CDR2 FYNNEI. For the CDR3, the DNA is TGTGCCAGCAGCCGATTATCCGGGATCTTGGCGGGCAACGCGGCTGGAAACACCATATATTTT. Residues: CASSRLSGILAGNAAGNTIYF.

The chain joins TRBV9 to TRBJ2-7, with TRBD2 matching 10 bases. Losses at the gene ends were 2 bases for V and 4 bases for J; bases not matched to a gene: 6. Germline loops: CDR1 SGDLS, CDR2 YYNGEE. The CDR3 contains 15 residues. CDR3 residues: CASSVQSGRAYEQYF. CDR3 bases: TGTGCCAGCAGCGTTCAGAGCGGGAGGGCATACGAGCAGTACTTC. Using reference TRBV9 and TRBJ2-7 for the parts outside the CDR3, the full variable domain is DSGVTQTPKHLITATGQRVTLRCSPRSGDLSVYWYQQSLDQGLQFLIQYYNGEERAKGNILERFSAQQFPDLHSELNLSSLELGDSALYFCASSVQSGRAYEQYFGPGTRLTVT.

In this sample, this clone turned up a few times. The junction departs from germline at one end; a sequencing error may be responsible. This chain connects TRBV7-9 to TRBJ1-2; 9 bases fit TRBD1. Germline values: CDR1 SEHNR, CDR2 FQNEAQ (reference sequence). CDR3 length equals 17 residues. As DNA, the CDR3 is TGTTCCAGCAGCTCATATTACGGTGGACAGGGGCGCAATGGCTACACCTTC. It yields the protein CSSSSYYGGQGRNGYTF.

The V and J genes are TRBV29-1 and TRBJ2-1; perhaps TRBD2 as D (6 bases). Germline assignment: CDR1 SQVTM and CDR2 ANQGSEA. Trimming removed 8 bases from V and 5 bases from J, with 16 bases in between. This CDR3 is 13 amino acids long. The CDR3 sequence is CSLRVGGHNEQFF. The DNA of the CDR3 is TGCAGCCTCCGCGTGGGAGGACACAATGAGCAGTTCTTC.

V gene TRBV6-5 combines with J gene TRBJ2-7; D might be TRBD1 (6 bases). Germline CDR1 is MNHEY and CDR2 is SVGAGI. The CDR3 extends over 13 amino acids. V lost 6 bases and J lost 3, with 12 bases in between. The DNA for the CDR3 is TGTGCCAGCAGGTTGGACAGTTACTACGAGCAGTACTTC. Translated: CASRLDSYYEQYF.

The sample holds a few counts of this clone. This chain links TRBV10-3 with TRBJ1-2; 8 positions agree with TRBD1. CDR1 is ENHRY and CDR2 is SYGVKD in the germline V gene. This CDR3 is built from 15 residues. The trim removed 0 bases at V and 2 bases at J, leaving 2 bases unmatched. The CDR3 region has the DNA TGTGCCATCAGTGAGTCGAGACAGGGGAACTATGGCTACACCTTC. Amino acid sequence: CAISESRQGNYGYTF.

This CDR3 is CASSWTGVSYEQYF. In DNA form, the CDR3 reads TGCGCCAGCAGCTGGACGGGGGTATCCTACGAGCAGTACTTC. V gene TRBV5-1 combines with J gene TRBJ2-7, with a weak D call TRBD2 (6 bases). CDR3 length: 14 amino acids. Germline loops: CDR1 SGHRS, CDR2 YFSETQ. The ends were cut back, 3 bases at V and 1 base at J, with 11 bases in the middle. Filled out from reference TRBV5-1 and TRBJ2-7, the complete variable domain reads KAGVTQTPRYLIKTRGQQVTLSCSPISGHRSVSWYQQTPGQGLQFLFEYFSETQRNKGNFPGRFSGRQFSNSRSEMNVSTLELGDSALYLCASSWTGVSYEQYFGPGTRLTVT.